A selection of T cell receptor beta chains follows, all from one sample in a study of blood T cell repertoires in COVID-19. This table comes from immunoSEQ multiplex PCR, and its TCRdb copy is limited to in-frame clones, with some not included. The sample carries a few hundred thousand clones, approximately 87% recorded once. Sequenced material: peripheral blood. Every receptor here comes from a human donor in a cohort sampled during active COVID-19. Both conserved end residues are part of each CDR3. D genes are given only for firm matches. Only part of the rows carry a size: once, few, many, or a class if the clone is expanded.

D gene	J gene	clone size	V gene	CDR3 length	CDR3 DNA	CDR3 protein
.	TRBJ1-3	.	TRBV7-2	17	TGTGCCAGCAGCTTCTTACCCCCGGGGAGTGGTGGAAACACCATATATTTT	CASSFLPPGSGGNTIYF
.	TRBJ1-2	.	TRBV27	13	TGTGCCAGCAGTCCCAAGGACAGATATGGCTACACCTTC	CASSPKDRYGYTF
.	TRBJ2-5	once	TRBV5-1	16	TGCGCCAGCAGCCCCACGAATTATATAAGACTAGAGACCCAGTACTTC	CASSPTNYIRLETQYF
TRBD1	TRBJ2-2	.	TRBV9	15	TGTGCCAGCAGCACCCAGACAGGGGGTGGCGGGGAGCTGTTTTTT	CASSTQTGGGGELFF
.	TRBJ2-2	.	TRBV28	13	TGTGCCAGCCACAGGGGGGGTAGCGGGGAGCTGTTTTTT	CASHRGGSGELFF
.	TRBJ1-6	.	TRBV6-1	15	TGTGCCAGCAGTGAAGGGACACTAAGGGATTCACCCCTCCACTTT	CASSEGTLRDSPLHF
.	TRBJ1-1	.	TRBV7-9	13	TGTGCCAGCAGCCCACTGGGCAACACTGAAGCTTTCTTT	CASSPLGNTEAFF
TRBD1	TRBJ1-2	.	TRBV10-3	14	TGTGCCATAGGGGCCGGACAGGGGAACTATGGCTACACCTTC	CAIGAGQGNYGYTF
TRBD1	TRBJ1-1	.	TRBV7-2	15	TGTGCCAGCAGCTTCCTAAGGGGGCGCATCACTGAAGCTTTCTTT	CASSFLRGRITEAFF
TRBD1	TRBJ1-4	.	TRBV7-9	18	TGTGCCAGCAGCTTCGCCTCGACCGGGACAGCGAATAATGAAAAACTGTTTTTT	CASSFASTGTANNEKLFF
.	TRBJ1-1	.	TRBV19	12	TGTGCCACTAAGGGGTTGAACACTGAAGCTTTCTTT	CATKGLNTEAFF
.	TRBJ2-3	.	TRBV6-2/TRBV6-3	17	TGTGCCAGCAGTTACTCGACCGGCAGGGGTAGCACAGATACGCAGTATTTT	CASSYSTGRGSTDTQYF
TRBD2	TRBJ2-1	.	TRBV3-1/TRBV3-2	15	TGTGCCAGCAGCCAATACATGGGACTAGTTGATGAGCAGTTCTTC	CASSQYMGLVDEQFF
.	TRBJ1-3	many	TRBV7-2	18	TGTGCCAGCAGCTTAGAGTTAGCCGGGACTGTCTCTGGAAACACCATATATTTT	CASSLELAGTVSGNTIYF
.	TRBJ2-5	once	TRBV18	13	TGTGCCAGCTCCCCCGACTGGGAGGAGACCCAGTACTTC	CASSPDWEETQYF
.	TRBJ1-1	.	TRBV28	14	TGTGCCAGCAGAGAAAGGGGCGAACGCACTGAAGCTTTCTTT	CASRERGERTEAFF
.	TRBJ2-1	.	TRBV24-1	15	TGTGCCACCAGTGACCAAAGGCAGGGGACGGATGAGCAGTTCTTC	CATSDQRQGTDEQFF
TRBD1	TRBJ2-6	.	TRBV4-1	19	TGCGCCAGCAGCCCGAGGGACAGGGGAGGGACTTCTGGGGCCAACGTCCTGACTTTC	CASSPRDRGGTSGANVLTF
TRBD2	TRBJ2-7	.	TRBV5-1	17	TGCGCCAGCAGCTCGGGACTAGCGGGAGGTTTAATTTACGAGCAGTACTTC	CASSSGLAGGLIYEQYF
TRBD2	TRBJ2-5	.	TRBV6-2/TRBV6-3	15	TGTGCCAGCAGCCGCCCTCTAGCGGGGGGAGAGACCCAGTACTTC	CASSRPLAGGETQYF
.	TRBJ1-2	once	TRBV29-1	11	TGCAGCGTGACAGGAGGTAGCGGCTACACCTTC	CSVTGGSGYTF
TRBD1	TRBJ1-6	.	TRBV3-1/TRBV3-2	15	TGTGCCAGCAGCCAGAACTGGGACAGGGAAACACCCCTCCACTTT	CASSQNWDRETPLHF
.	TRBJ2-3	few	TRBV5-1	16	TGCGCCAGCAGCTTGGAGCGGCGGGGGCTTCCATATACGCAGTATTTT	CASSLERRGLPYTQYF
.	TRBJ1-4	.	TRBV28	15	TGTGCCAGCAGTTTTCAAACTGGGGAGGGTGAAAAACTGTTTTTT	CASSFQTGEGEKLFF
.	TRBJ1-1	.	TRBV27	12	TGTGCCAGCAGTTTCAGAGGGACTGAAGCTTTCTTT	CASSFRGTEAFF
TRBD2	TRBJ2-1	few	TRBV14	15	TGTGCCAGCAGCCCGACGCGGGGGTACTACAATGAGCAGTTCTTC	CASSPTRGYYNEQFF
TRBD2	TRBJ2-7	.	TRBV5-6	13	TGTGCCAGCAGAGCGGGACTATCGAGGGGACAGTACTTC	CASRAGLSRGQYF
TRBD1	TRBJ1-1	.	TRBV5-3	16	TGTGCCAGAAGCCCGGAGGGACAGGGAGGAAATACTGAAGCTTTCTTT	CARSPEGQGGNTEAFF